These T cell receptor beta chains were read from a single sample in a study of blood T cell repertoires in COVID-19. Only in-frame clones appear in the TCRdb table, and some are missing; sequencing was by immunoSEQ multiplex PCR. The sample consists of roughly 40,000 clones, about 85% of them appearing once. Sequenced sample: peripheral blood. Receptor source: an older woman in a cohort sampled during active COVID-19. CDR3s include the opening cysteine and the closing phenylalanine or tryptophan. Each record gives: J gene, clone size, D gene, V gene, CDR3 protein, CDR3 DNA. D genes are given only for firm matches. A row's size may be missing; if present it is once, few, many or a size class.

TRBJ2-3	-	TRBD2	TRBV4-2	CASSDGTSGADTQYF	TGTGCCAGCAGCGACGGGACTAGCGGGGCAGATACGCAGTATTTT
TRBJ1-2	-	TRBD1	TRBV10-3	CATQSGQGGYGYTF	TGTGCCACCCAAAGCGGACAGGGGGGCTATGGCTACACCTTC
TRBJ2-2	-	TRBD2	TRBV4-1	CASSQDSGTRTGELFF	TGCGCCAGCAGCCAAGATTCCGGGACTAGGACCGGGGAGCTGTTTTTT
TRBJ2-3	-	TRBD1	TRBV12-3/TRBV12-4	CASSFRTGDRKYF	TGTGCCAGCAGTTTTCGGACAGGGGATCGAAAGTATTTT
TRBJ2-3	-	-	TRBV2	CASERAGDTQYF	TGTGCCAGCGAGAGGGCCGGAGACACGCAGTATTTT
TRBJ1-1	-	-	TRBV5-1	CASSPRSGVVTEAFF	TGCGCCAGCAGCCCGCGGTCGGGGGTTGTCACTGAAGCTTTCTTT
TRBJ2-1	-	-	TRBV5-1	CASSLRAQGGNEQFF	TGCGCCAGCAGCCTTCGCGCACAAGGGGGAAATGAGCAGTTCTTC
TRBJ2-1	-	-	TRBV11-2	CASSLDNNGVNEQFF	TGTGCCAGCAGCTTAGATAACAACGGGGTCAATGAGCAGTTCTTC
TRBJ2-1	-	TRBD2	TRBV18	CASSPLAGDGSYNEQFF	TGTGCCAGCTCACCCTTAGCGGGAGATGGGTCCTACAATGAGCAGTTCTTC
TRBJ2-1	-	TRBD2	TRBV11-2	CASSLARGGSGRNEQFF	TGTGCCAGCAGCTTAGCCCGGGGGGGTAGCGGGAGGAATGAGCAGTTCTTC
TRBJ2-7	-	-	TRBV7-6	CASSLGSGSYEQYF	TGTGCCAGCAGCTTAGGGTCCGGGTCCTACGAGCAGTACTTC
TRBJ1-5	-	TRBD1	TRBV27	CASSPGTGSNQPQHF	TGTGCCAGCAGTCCCGGGACAGGGTCGAATCAGCCCCAGCATTTT
TRBJ1-5	few	-	TRBV2	CASSRQRNNQPQHF	TGTGCCAGCAGTAGACAGCGAAACAATCAGCCCCAGCATTTT
TRBJ1-5	-	-	TRBV28	CASSLSLFGENQPQHF	TGTGCCAGCAGTTTATCGTTGTTCGGGGAAAATCAGCCCCAGCATTTT
TRBJ1-5	-	-	TRBV4-1	CASSQVGGGQPQHF	TGCGCCAGCAGCCAAGTAGGGGGGGGTCAGCCCCAGCATTTT
TRBJ1-2	-	-	TRBV3-1/TRBV3-2	CASSQQGLGYGYTF	TGTGCCAGCAGCCAACAGGGGCTGGGCTATGGCTACACCTTC
TRBJ2-1	-	TRBD1	TRBV7-2	CASSLETGPYNEQFF	TGTGCCAGCAGCTTAGAGACAGGGCCGTACAATGAGCAGTTCTTC
TRBJ1-2	-	-	TRBV28	CASSFGGDYGYTF	TGTGCCAGCAGTTTCGGAGGGGACTATGGCTACACCTTC
TRBJ1-1	-	TRBD1	TRBV5-1	CASSSPAGQGKTEAFF	TGCGCCAGCAGCTCCCCCGCTGGACAGGGGAAAACTGAAGCTTTCTTT
TRBJ1-5	-	-	TRBV28	CASSRGGQPQHF	TGTGCCAGCAGCAGGGGTGGTCAGCCCCAGCATTTT
TRBJ1-1	once	-	TRBV19	CASSIGDGVNTEAFF	TGTGCCAGTAGTATAGGTGACGGGGTGAACACTGAAGCTTTCTTT
TRBJ2-1	few	TRBD2	TRBV10-3	CAISESVTSGDNEQFF	TGTGCCATCAGTGAGTCGGTGACTAGCGGTGACAATGAGCAGTTCTTC
TRBJ2-1	-	TRBD2	TRBV15	CATSRDASGGNNEQFF	TGTGCCACCAGCAGAGACGCCTCGGGGGGTAACAATGAGCAGTTCTTC
TRBJ2-2	-	-	TRBV15	CATSRDRGAPGELFF	TGTGCCACCAGCAGAGATCGGGGGGCCCCCGGGGAGCTGTTTTTT
TRBJ1-5	few	TRBD1	TRBV5-1	CASSPGQGNQPQHF	TGCGCCAGCAGCCCGGGACAGGGAAATCAGCCCCAGCATTTT
TRBJ1-3	-	-	TRBV30	CAWSRQPDSGNTIYF	TGTGCCTGGAGTAGACAGCCAGACTCTGGAAACACCATATATTTT
TRBJ1-5	-	-	TRBV30	CAWAGQKDQPQHF	TGTGCCTGGGCAGGACAGAAAGATCAGCCCCAGCATTTT
TRBJ1-1	-	TRBD1	TRBV7-9	CASSRQGEAFF	TGTGCCAGCAGTCGGCAGGGGGAGGCTTTCTTT
TRBJ1-5	-	-	TRBV19	CASSSTRGNQPQHF	TGTGCCAGTAGTAGTACCAGAGGGAATCAGCCCCAGCATTTT